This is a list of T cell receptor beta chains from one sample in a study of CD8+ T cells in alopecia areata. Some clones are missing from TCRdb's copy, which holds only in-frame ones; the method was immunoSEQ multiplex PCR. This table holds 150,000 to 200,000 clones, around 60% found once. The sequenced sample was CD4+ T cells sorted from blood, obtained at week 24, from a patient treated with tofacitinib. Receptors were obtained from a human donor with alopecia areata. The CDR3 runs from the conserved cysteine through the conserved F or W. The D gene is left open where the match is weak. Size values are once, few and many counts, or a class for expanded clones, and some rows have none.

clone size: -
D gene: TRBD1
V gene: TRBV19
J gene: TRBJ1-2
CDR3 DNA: TGTGCCAGTACCCACAGGGGGTATGGCTACACCTTC
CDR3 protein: CASTHRGYGYTF

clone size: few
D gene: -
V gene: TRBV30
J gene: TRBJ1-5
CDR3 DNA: TGTGCCTGGAGTAGGACAGCGCGGGGTCAGCCCCAGCATTTT
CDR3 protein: CAWSRTARGQPQHF

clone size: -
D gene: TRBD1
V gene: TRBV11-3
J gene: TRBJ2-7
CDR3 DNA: TGTGCCAGCAGCCTTCGGACAGGTTCGGAGCAGTACTTC
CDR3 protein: CASSLRTGSEQYF

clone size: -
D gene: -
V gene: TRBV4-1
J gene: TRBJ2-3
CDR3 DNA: TGCGCCAGCAGCCAGGTGGGGGGTAGCACAGATACGCAGTATTTT
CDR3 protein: CASSQVGGSTDTQYF

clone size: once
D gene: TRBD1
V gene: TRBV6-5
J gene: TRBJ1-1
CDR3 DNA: TGTGCCAGCAGGATTGTCGGGACAGATAACACTGAAGCTTTCTTT
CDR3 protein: CASRIVGTDNTEAFF

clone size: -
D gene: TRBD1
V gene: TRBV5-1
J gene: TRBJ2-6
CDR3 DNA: TGCGCCAGCAGCTCGCTACAGGGGGCGGTGGATGCTGGGGCCAACGTCCTGACTTTC
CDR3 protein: CASSSLQGAVDAGANVLTF

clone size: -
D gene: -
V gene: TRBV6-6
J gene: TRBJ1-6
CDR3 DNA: TGTGCCAGCACATTGGTCGGGGGGGGTTCACCCCTCCACTTT
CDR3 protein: CASTLVGGGSPLHF

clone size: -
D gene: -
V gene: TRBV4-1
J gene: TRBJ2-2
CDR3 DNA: TGCGCCAGCAGCCGAATTTCAGGGGACACCGGGGAGCTGTTTTTT
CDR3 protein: CASSRISGDTGELFF

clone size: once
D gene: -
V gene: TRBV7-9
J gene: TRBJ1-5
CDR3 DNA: TGTGCCAGCAGCTTAGGGGGTGGATGGCCCCAGCATTTT
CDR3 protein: CASSLGGGWPQHF

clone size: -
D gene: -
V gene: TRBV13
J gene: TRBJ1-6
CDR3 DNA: TGTGCCAGCAGCTTTTCCGCGGGGAGGGGCGTCCACTTT
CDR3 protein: CASSFSAGRGVHF

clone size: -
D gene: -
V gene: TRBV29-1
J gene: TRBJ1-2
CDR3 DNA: TGCAGCGTTGACGGTCAGGGGTTTGGCTACACCTTC
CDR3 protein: CSVDGQGFGYTF

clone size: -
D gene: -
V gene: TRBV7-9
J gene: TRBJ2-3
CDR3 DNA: TGTGCCACCACATGGACAGATACGCAGTATTTT
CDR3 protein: CATTWTDTQYF

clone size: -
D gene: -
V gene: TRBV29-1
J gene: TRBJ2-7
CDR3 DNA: TGCATCATTAGACGGAGTCGCGCCTTC
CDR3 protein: CIIRRSRAF

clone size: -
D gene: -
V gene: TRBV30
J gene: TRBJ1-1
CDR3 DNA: TGTGCCTGGAAACCGGGACAACACACTGAAGCTTTCTTT
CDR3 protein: CAWKPGQHTEAFF

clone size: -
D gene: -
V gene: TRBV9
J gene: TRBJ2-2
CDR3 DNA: TGTGCCAGCAGCGTAGAAGGCGGGAACGGGGAGCTGTTTTTT
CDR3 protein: CASSVEGGNGELFF

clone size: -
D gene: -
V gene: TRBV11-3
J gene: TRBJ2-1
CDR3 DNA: TGTGCCAGCAGCTTGGGCCGTTCTGAGCAGTTCTTC
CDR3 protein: CASSLGRSEQFF

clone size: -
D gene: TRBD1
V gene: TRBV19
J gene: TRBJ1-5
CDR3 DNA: TGTGCCAGTAAGGGGGACAGGGAGTTCCAGCCCCAGCATTTT
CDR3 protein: CASKGDREFQPQHF

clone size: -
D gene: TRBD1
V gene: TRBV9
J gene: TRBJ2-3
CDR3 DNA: TGTGCCAGCAGCGTAACCCCACAGGGGCTCAGCACAGATACGCAGTATTTT
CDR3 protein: CASSVTPQGLSTDTQYF

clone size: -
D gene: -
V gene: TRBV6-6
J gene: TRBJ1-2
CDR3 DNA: TGTGCCAGCAGTTACAGTCCCTATGGCTACACCTTC
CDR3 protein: CASSYSPYGYTF

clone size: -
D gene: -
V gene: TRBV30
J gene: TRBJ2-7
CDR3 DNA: TGTGCCTGGACTTCATCAGGGCTCGCCTACGAGCAGTACTTC
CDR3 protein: CAWTSSGLAYEQYF

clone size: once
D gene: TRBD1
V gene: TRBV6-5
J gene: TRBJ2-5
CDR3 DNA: TGTGCCAGCGTAGGGACAGGCTGGGAGACCCAGTACTTC
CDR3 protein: CASVGTGWETQYF

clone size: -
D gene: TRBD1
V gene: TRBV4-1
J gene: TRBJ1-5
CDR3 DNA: TGCGCCAGCAGCCAAGCGTCCAGAGGGGGCATCAATCAGCCCCAGCATTTT
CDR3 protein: CASSQASRGGINQPQHF

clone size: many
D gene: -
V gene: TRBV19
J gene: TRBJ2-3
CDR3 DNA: TGTGCCAGTAGTATGGAGACAGGAGGTACGCAGTATTTT
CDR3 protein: CASSMETGGTQYF

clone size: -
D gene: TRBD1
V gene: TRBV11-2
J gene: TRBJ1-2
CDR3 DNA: TGTGCCAGCAGCTCCAGGGGGGGCGATGGCTACACCTTC
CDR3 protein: CASSSRGGDGYTF

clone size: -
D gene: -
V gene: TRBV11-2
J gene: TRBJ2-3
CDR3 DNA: TGTGCCAGCAGCTACATAACAGATACGCAGTATTTT
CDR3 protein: CASSYITDTQYF

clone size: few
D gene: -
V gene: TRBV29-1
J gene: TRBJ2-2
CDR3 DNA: TGCAGCGCTTCAGGGGCCTCCACCGGGGAGCTGTTTTTT
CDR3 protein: CSASGASTGELFF

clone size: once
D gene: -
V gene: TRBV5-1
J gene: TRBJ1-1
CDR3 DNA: TGCGCCAGCAGCTTCAGAGACACTGAAGCTTTCTTT
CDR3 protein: CASSFRDTEAFF

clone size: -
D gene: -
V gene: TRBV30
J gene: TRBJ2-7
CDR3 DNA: TGTGCCTGGACCCGGGGTACATACGAGCAGTACTTC
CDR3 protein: CAWTRGTYEQYF

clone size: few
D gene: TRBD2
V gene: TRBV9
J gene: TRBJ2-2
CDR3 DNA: TGTGCCAGCAGCCCCACCCACGTGGGACTAGCGACCGGGGAGCTGTTTTTT
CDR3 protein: CASSPTHVGLATGELFF

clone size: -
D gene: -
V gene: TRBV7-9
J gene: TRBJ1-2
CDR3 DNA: TGTGCCAGCAGCCGAGGGGGGCCCTATGGCTACACCTTC
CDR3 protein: CASSRGGPYGYTF

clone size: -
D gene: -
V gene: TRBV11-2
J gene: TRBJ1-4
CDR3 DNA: TGTGCCAGCAGCCCTCGAGCAGGGCTTGAAAAACTGTTTTTT
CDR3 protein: CASSPRAGLEKLFF